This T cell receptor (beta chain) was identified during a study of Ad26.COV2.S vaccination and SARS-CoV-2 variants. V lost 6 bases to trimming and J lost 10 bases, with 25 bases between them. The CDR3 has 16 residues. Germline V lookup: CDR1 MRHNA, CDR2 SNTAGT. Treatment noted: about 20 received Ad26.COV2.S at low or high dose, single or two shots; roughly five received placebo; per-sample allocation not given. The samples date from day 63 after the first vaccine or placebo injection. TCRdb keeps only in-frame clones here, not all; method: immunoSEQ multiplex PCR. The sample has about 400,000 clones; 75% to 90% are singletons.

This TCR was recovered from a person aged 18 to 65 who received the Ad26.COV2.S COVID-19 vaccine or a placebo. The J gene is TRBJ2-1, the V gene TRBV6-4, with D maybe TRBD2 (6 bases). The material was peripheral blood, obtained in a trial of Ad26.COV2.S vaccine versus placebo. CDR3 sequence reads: CASSGLKGGKVSEQFF. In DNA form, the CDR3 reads TGTGCCAGCAGCGGACTAAAGGGCGGGAAGGTGAGCGAGCAGTTCTTC.